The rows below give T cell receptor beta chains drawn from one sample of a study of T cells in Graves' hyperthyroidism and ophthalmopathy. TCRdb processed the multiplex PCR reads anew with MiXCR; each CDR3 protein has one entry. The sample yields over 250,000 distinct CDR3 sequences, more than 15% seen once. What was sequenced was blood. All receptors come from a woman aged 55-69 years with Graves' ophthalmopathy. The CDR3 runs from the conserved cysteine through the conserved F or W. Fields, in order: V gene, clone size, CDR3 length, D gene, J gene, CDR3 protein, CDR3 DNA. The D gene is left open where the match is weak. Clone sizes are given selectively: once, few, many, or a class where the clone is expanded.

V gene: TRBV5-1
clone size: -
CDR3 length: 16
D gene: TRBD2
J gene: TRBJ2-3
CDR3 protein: CASSLAGAGGTDTQYF
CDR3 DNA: TGCGCCAGCAGCTTGGCGGGAGCGGGGGGCACAGATACGCAGTATTTT

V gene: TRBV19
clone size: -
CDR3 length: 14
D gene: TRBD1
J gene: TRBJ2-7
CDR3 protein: CASSRDRAGYEQYF
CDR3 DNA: TGTGCCAGTAGTAGGGACAGGGCCGGCTACGAGCAGTACTTC

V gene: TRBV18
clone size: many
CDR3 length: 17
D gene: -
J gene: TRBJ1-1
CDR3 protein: CASSPPRRGGMNTEAFF
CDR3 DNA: TGTGCCAGCTCACCACCGAGGCGGGGAGGGATGAACACTGAAGCTTTCTTT

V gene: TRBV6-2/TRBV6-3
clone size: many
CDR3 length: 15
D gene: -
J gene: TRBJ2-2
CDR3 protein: CASSITRASTGELFF
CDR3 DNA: TGTGCCAGCAGCATAACAAGGGCGAGCACCGGGGAGCTGTTTTTT

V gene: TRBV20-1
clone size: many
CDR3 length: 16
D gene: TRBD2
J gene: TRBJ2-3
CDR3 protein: CSASRLAGGSTDTQYF
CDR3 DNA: TGCAGTGCTAGTAGACTAGCGGGAGGGTCTACAGATACGCAGTATTTT

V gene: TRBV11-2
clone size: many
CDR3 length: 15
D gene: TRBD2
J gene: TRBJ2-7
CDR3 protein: CASSLELAGSYEQYF
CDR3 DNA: TGTGCCAGCAGCTTAGAACTAGCGGGATCCTACGAGCAGTACTTC

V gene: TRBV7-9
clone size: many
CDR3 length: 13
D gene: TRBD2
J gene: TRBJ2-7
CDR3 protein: CASSPRLAGQQYF
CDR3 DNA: TGTGCCAGCAGCCCGAGACTAGCGGGACAGCAGTACTTC

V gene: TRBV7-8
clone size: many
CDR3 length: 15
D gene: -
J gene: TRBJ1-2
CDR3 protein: CASTLSGPQRSGYTF
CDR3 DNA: TGTGCCAGCACCCTTTCCGGGCCCCAAAGGAGTGGCTACACCTTC

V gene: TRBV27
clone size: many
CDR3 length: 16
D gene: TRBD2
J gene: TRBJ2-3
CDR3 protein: CASSLLAGTYTDTQYF
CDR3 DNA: TGTGCCAGCAGTTTACTAGCGGGAACGTACACAGATACGCAGTATTTT

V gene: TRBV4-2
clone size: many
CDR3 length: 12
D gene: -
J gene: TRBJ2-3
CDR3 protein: CASSSQTGSQYF
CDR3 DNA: TGTGCCAGCAGCTCTCAAACAGGATCGCAGTATTTT

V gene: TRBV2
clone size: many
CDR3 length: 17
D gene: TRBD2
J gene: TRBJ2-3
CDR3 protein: CASSGTSGSTGTDTQYF
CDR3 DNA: TGTGCCAGCAGCGGGACTAGCGGGAGTACCGGCACAGATACGCAGTATTTT

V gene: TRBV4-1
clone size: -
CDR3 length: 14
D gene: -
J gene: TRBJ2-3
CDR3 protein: CASSQSESTDTQYF
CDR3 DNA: TGCGCCAGCAGCCAATCCGAGAGCACAGATACGCAGTATTTT

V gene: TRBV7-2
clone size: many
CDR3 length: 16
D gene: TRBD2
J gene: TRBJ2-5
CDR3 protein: CASSLARRGGGETQYF
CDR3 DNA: TGTGCCAGCAGCTTAGCGCGTCGGGGGGGCGGTGAGACCCAGTACTTC

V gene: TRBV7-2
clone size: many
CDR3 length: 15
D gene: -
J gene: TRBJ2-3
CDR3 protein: CASSLARGSTDTQYF
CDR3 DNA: TGTGCCAGCAGCTTAGCGAGGGGCAGCACAGATACGCAGTATTTT

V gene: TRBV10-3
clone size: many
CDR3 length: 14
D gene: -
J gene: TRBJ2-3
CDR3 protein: CAIAGSSGTDTQYF
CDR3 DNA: TGTGCCATCGCCGGCAGTTCGGGTACAGATACGCAGTATTTT

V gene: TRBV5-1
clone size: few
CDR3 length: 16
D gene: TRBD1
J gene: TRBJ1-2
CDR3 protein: CASSRGQDRGTSGYTF
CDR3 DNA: TGCGCCAGCAGCCGGGGACAAGACAGGGGAACAAGTGGCTACACCTTC

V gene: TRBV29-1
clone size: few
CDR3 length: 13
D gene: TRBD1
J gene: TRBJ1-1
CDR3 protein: CSVETGGWTEAFF
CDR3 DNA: TGCAGCGTTGAAACAGGGGGGTGGACTGAAGCTTTCTTT

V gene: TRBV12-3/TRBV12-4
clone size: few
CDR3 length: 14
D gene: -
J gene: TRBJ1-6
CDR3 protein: CASSFQGISSPLHF
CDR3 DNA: TGTGCCAGCAGTTTTCAGGGAATAAGTTCACCCCTCCACTTT

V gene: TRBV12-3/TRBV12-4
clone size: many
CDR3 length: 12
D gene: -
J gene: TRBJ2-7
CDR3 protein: CASSFPTGEQYF
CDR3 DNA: TGTGCCAGCAGTTTTCCCACGGGGGAGCAGTACTTC

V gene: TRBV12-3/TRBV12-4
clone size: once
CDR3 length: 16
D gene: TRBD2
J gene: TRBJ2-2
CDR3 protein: CASSYLPGLATGELFF
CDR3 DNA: TGTGCCAGCAGTTACCTCCCGGGACTAGCCACCGGGGAGCTGTTTTTT

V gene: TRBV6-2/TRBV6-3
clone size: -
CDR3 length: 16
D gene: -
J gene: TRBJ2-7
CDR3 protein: CASSYLGTRSSYERYF
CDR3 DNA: TGTGCCAGCAGTTACCTTGGGACTCGGAGCTCCTACGAGCGGTACTTC

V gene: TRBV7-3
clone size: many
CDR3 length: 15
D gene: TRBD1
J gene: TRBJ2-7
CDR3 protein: CASSPLPGQVYEQYF
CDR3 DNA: TGTGCCAGCAGCCCTCTACCCGGACAGGTTTACGAGCAGTACTTC

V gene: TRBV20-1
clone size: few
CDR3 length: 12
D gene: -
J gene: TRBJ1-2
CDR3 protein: CSARDGAPGYTF
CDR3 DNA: TGCAGTGCTAGAGATGGCGCTCCTGGCTACACCTTC

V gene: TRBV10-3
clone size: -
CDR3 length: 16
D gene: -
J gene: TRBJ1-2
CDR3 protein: CAISWTSNFPNSGYTF
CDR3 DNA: TGTGCCATCAGCTGGACAAGCAATTTTCCCAACTCTGGCTACACCTTC

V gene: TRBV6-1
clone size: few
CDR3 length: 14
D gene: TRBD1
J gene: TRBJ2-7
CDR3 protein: CAGSPGTGIPGQYF
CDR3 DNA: TGTGCCGGCAGTCCCGGGACAGGGATCCCCGGGCAGTACTTC

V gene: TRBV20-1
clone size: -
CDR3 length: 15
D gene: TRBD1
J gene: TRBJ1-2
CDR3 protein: CSARIRGDKNYGYTF
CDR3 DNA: TGCAGTGCCAGGATCAGGGGGGATAAAAACTATGGCTACACCTTC

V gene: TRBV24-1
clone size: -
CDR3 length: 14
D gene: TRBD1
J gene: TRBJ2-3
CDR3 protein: CATSMTGAGDTQYF
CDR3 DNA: TGTGCCACCAGCATGACAGGGGCCGGAGATACGCAGTATTTT

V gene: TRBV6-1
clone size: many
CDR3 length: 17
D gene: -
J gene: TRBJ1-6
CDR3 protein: CASSDTPSARGNSPLHF
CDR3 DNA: TGTGCCAGCAGTGATACCCCGAGCGCCAGGGGTAATTCACCCCTCCACTTT

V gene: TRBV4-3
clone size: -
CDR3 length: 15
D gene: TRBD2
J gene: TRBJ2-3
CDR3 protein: CASSKGLAGRDTQYF
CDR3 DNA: TGCGCCAGCAGCAAAGGACTAGCGGGGAGGGATACGCAGTATTTT

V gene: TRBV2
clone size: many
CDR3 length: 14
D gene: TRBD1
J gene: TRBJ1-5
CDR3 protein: CASTADRVGQPQHF
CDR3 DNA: TGTGCCAGCACCGCGGACAGGGTGGGGCAGCCCCAGCATTTT

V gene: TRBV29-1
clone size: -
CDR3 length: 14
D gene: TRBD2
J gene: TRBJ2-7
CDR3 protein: CSVEGASGADEQYF
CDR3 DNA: TGCAGCGTTGAAGGGGCTAGCGGGGCGGACGAGCAGTACTTC

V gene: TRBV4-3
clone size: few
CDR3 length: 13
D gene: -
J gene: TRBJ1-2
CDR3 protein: CASSQRMEAGYTF
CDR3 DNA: TGCGCCAGCAGCCAACGAATGGAGGCGGGCTACACCTTC

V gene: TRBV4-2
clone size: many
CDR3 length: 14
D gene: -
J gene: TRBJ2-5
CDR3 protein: CASSPQLAGETQYF
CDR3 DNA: TGTGCCAGCAGTCCCCAACTAGCCGGTGAGACCCAGTACTTC

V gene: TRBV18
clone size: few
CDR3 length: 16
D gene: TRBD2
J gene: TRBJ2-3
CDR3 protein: CASSAVSGGSTDTQYF
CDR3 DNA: TGTGCCAGCTCAGCTGTTAGCGGGGGTAGCACAGATACGCAGTATTTT

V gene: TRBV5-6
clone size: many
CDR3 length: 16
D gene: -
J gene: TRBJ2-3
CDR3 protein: CASSRGALPRTDTQYF
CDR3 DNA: TGTGCCAGCAGTCGGGGGGCCCTCCCTCGAACAGATACGCAGTATTTT

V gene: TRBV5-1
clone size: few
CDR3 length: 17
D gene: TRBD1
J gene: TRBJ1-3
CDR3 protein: CASSNEPGQIFRNTIYF
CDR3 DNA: TGCGCCAGCAGCAACGAGCCGGGACAGATTTTCCGGAACACCATATATTTT

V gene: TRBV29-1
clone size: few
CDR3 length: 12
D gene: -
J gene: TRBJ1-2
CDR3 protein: CSVDRTDPGYTF
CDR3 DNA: TGCAGCGTTGACCGGACAGATCCCGGCTACACCTTC

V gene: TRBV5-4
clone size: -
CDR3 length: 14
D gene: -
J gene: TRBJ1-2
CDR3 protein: CASSSRDGNYGYTF
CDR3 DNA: TGTGCCAGCAGCTCCCGGGACGGCAACTATGGCTACACCTTC

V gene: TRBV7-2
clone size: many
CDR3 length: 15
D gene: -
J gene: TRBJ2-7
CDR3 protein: CASSLARAALYEQYF
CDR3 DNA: TGTGCCAGCAGCTTAGCGCGAGCAGCCCTCTACGAGCAGTACTTC

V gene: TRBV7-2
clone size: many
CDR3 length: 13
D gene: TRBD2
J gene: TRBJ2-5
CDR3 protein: CASSFGRQETQYF
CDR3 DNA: TGTGCCAGCAGCTTCGGGAGGCAAGAGACCCAGTACTTC

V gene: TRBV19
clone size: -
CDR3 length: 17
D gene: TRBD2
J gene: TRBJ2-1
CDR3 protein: CASSMGEGLSSYNEQFF
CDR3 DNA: TGTGCCAGTAGTATGGGGGAGGGGCTGAGCTCCTACAATGAGCAGTTCTTC

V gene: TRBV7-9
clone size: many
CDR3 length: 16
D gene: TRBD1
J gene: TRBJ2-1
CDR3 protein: CASSFPGTAIYNEQFF
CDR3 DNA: TGTGCCAGCAGCTTCCCCGGGACAGCAATTTACAATGAGCAGTTCTTC

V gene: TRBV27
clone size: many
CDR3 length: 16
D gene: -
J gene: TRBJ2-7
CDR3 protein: CASSLSPGAKGYEQYF
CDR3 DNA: TGTGCCAGCAGTTTATCCCCTGGGGCCAAGGGCTACGAGCAGTACTTC

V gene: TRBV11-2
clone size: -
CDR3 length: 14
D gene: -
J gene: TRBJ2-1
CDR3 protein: CASSLAAVGYEQFF
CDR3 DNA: TGTGCCAGCAGCTTAGCAGCGGTTGGGTATGAGCAGTTCTTC

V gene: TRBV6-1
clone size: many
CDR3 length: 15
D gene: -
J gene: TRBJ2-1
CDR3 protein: CASSRGRSSYNEQFF
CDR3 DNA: TGTGCCAGCAGTCGGGGCAGGAGCTCCTACAATGAGCAGTTCTTC

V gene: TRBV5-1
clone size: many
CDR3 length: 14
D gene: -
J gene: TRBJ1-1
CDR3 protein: CASSTGTFGTEAFF
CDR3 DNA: TGCGCCAGCAGCACCGGGACCTTTGGCACTGAAGCTTTCTTT

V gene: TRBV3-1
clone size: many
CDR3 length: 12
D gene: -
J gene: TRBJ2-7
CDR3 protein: CASSPHTYEQYF
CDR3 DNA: TGTGCCAGCAGCCCTCATACCTACGAGCAGTACTTC

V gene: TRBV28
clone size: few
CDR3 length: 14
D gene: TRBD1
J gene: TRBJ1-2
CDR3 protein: CACSATGGGYGYTF
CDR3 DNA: TGTGCCTGCAGTGCGACAGGGGGGGGCTATGGCTACACCTTC

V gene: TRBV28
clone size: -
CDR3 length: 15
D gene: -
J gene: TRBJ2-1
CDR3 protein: CASSPDGQPPNEQFF
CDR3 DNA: TGTGCCAGCAGCCCCGATGGTCAGCCGCCCAATGAGCAGTTCTTC

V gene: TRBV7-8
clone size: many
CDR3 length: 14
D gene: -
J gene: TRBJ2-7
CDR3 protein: CASSWGRGTYEQYF
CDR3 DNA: TGTGCCAGCAGCTGGGGACGGGGTACCTACGAGCAGTACTTC

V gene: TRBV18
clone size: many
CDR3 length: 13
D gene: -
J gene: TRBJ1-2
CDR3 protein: CASSPTLNYGYTF
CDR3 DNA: TGTGCCAGCTCACCAACGCTTAACTATGGCTACACCTTC

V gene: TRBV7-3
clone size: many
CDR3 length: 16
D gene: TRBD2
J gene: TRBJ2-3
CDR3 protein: CASSPTTSGRVNTQYF
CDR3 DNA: TGTGCCAGCAGCCCCACGACTAGCGGGAGGGTGAATACGCAGTATTTT

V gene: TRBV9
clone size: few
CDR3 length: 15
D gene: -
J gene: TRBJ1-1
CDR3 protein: CASSVGAGVNTEAFF
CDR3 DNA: TGTGCCAGCAGCGTAGGGGCAGGAGTCAACACTGAAGCTTTCTTT

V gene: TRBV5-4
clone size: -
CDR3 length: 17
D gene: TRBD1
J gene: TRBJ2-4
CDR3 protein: CASSFLGTGRAKNIQYF
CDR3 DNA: TGTGCCAGCAGCTTCCTCGGGACAGGGAGAGCCAAAAACATTCAGTACTTC

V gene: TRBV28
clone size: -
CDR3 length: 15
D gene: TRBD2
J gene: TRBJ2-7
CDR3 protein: CASSAFSGGSYEQYF
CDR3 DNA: TGTGCCAGCAGTGCCTTTAGCGGGGGAAGCTACGAGCAGTACTTC

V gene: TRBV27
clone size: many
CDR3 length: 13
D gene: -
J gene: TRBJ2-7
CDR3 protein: CASSLQGFGEQYF
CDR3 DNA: TGTGCCAGCAGTTTACAGGGGTTTGGAGAGCAGTACTTC